A selection of T cell receptor beta chains follows, all from one sample in a study of beta chain features in type 1 diabetes. Assay: immunoSEQ multiplex PCR; the TCRdb copy retains only in-frame clones and omits some. The profile shows 300,000 or so clones, around 9.7% of them singletons. The sample comprised central memory CD4+ T cells from blood. Receptors were obtained from a man in his thirties or forties with type 1 diabetes. CDR3s include the opening cysteine and the closing phenylalanine or tryptophan. A D gene is named only where the DNA matches it firmly. Clone sizes are given selectively: once, few, many, or a class where the clone is expanded.

d_gene | abundance | j_gene | v_gene | CDR3nt | CDR3aa
NA | many | TRBJ1-1 | TRBV5-1 | TGCGCCAGCAGCCCGGGGACGAACACTGAAGCTTTCTTT | CASSPGTNTEAFF
NA | NA | TRBJ2-3 | TRBV5-1 | TGCGCCAGCAGCTTGGATCCCGCCAACCTAGATACGCAGTATTTT | CASSLDPANLDTQYF
NA | few | TRBJ2-4 | TRBV7-6 | TGTGCCAGCAGCTTAGGGGCCTTAACCGAGAACATTCAGTACTTC | CASSLGALTENIQYF
NA | few | TRBJ1-1 | TRBV7-2 | TGTGCCAGCAGCCAGGGGCTCGTAAAGAACACTGAAGCTTTCTTT | CASSQGLVKNTEAFF
TRBD1 | few | TRBJ2-7 | TRBV6-6 | TGTGCCAGCAGAGGGGACAGTAAGGTGTACGAGCAGTACTTC | CASRGDSKVYEQYF
NA | NA | TRBJ2-5 | TRBV29-1 | TGCAGCGTTGAAGAAAGGCCCGCAGAGACCCAGTACTTC | CSVEERPAETQYF
NA | NA | TRBJ1-1 | TRBV18 | TGTGCCAGCTCACCAGGGGTCGGCGGGAACACTGAAGCTTTCTTT | CASSPGVGGNTEAFF
NA | NA | TRBJ2-7 | TRBV27 | TGTGCCAGCAAACCCACAGGACCTGCCTACTACGAGCAGTACTTC | CASKPTGPAYYEQYF
NA | NA | TRBJ2-7 | TRBV10-3 | TGTGCCATCAGTGAGTGGATGGCGCCCGAGCAGTACTTC | CAISEWMAPEQYF
TRBD1 | NA | TRBJ1-2 | TRBV6-5 | TGTGCCAGCAGCCCAACTGGACAGGGCCGGGACGGCTACACCTTC | CASSPTGQGRDGYTF
NA | NA | TRBJ1-2 | TRBV29-1 | TGCAGCGTTTCGTGGGGGTCCAGCGGCTACACCTTC | CSVSWGSSGYTF
TRBD1 | NA | TRBJ1-3 | TRBV7-9 | TGTGCCAGCAGCCGAGGGACAGGGAGCTCTGGAAACACCATATATTTT | CASSRGTGSSGNTIYF
NA | NA | TRBJ1-3 | TRBV9 | TGTGCCAGCAGCGTCAGGGGAGACTCTGGAAACACCATATATTTT | CASSVRGDSGNTIYF
NA | few | TRBJ2-1 | TRBV18 | TGTGCCAGCTCACCACCGCATAGCAGCTCCTACAATGAGCAGTTCTTC | CASSPPHSSSYNEQFF
NA | few | TRBJ2-7 | TRBV15 | TGTGCCACCAGCAGAGATTCAAGGGCATGGGACGAGCAGTACTTC | CATSRDSRAWDEQYF
NA | NA | TRBJ2-6 | TRBV4-3 | TGCGCCAGCAGCCCACAGGGTGGAGGCTCTGGGGCCAACGTCCTGACTTTC | CASSPQGGGSGANVLTF
TRBD1 | NA | TRBJ2-3 | TRBV11-3 | TGTGCCAGCAGCTTAGGGACAGGAGAGCAGTATTTT | CASSLGTGEQYF
NA | NA | TRBJ2-5 | TRBV18 | TGTGCCAGCTCACCGGGACTGGAAGAGACCCAGTACTTC | CASSPGLEETQYF
NA | NA | TRBJ2-7 | TRBV21-1 | TGTGCCAGCAGCGCCGCCAAGGGGGCCGGCTCCTACGAGCAGTACTTC | CASSAAKGAGSYEQYF
NA | NA | TRBJ2-3 | TRBV7-6 | TGTGCCAGCAGCTTAGGCCGGAGCACAGATACGCAGTATTTT | CASSLGRSTDTQYF
NA | NA | TRBJ2-1 | TRBV4-1 | TGCGCCAGCAGCCAAGACAGCGGTGAGCAGTTCTTC | CASSQDSGEQFF
NA | NA | TRBJ2-1 | TRBV10-3 | TGTGCCAGCCGATCCGAAGGGGGCAATGAGCAGTTCTTC | CASRSEGGNEQFF
TRBD1 | NA | TRBJ2-3 | TRBV5-1 | TGCGCCAGCAGCCTCTCGACAGGGTCCACAGATACGCAGTATTTT | CASSLSTGSTDTQYF
NA | few | TRBJ2-6 | TRBV4-3 | TGCGCCAGCAGTGAAAGATTGAGGGGCTCTGGGGCCAACGTCCTGACTTTC | CASSERLRGSGANVLTF
NA | few | TRBJ2-1 | TRBV7-2 | TGTGCCAGCAGCTTAGGAAACGACAATGAGCAGTTCTTC | CASSLGNDNEQFF
NA | NA | TRBJ2-3 | TRBV7-9 | TGTGCCAGCAGCCCTACTACAGACACAGATACGCAGTATTTT | CASSPTTDTDTQYF
TRBD2 | NA | TRBJ2-5 | TRBV5-1 | TGCGCCAGCAGCTCGACCGGGGGGGCCGAGGAGACCCAGTACTTC | CASSSTGGAEETQYF
NA | few | TRBJ2-1 | TRBV4-3 | TGCGCCAGCAGCCAAGATTATCGGTCCGTTCTGGGCAATGAGCAGTTCTTC | CASSQDYRSVLGNEQFF
TRBD2 | NA | TRBJ2-1 | TRBV27 | TGTGCCAGCAGTTCATCACCCACTAGCGGGGGGGCGAATGAGCAGTTCTTC | CASSSSPTSGGANEQFF
NA | few | TRBJ1-6 | TRBV5-1 | TGCGCCAGCAGCTTCGAGGGCAATAATTCACCCCTCCACTTT | CASSFEGNNSPLHF
TRBD1 | many | TRBJ1-4 | TRBV2 | TGTGCCAGCATCCGGGACAGGGATGAAAAACTGTTTTTT | CASIRDRDEKLFF
TRBD1 | NA | TRBJ2-5 | TRBV7-9 | TGTGCCAGCAGCCAAGGACAGGGGGAGACCCAGTACTTC | CASSQGQGETQYF
NA | few | TRBJ1-1 | TRBV28 | TGTGCCAGCAGTCCGCCACAGGGCTGGGACACTGAAGCTTTCTTT | CASSPPQGWDTEAFF
TRBD1 | few | TRBJ1-3 | TRBV9 | TGTGCCAGCAGCCGAGACAGGGCTGGAAACACCATATATTTT | CASSRDRAGNTIYF
TRBD1 | few | TRBJ2-5 | TRBV28 | TGTGCCAGCAGTAACGGACAGGGGAGAGAGACCCAGTACTTC | CASSNGQGRETQYF
TRBD1 | many | TRBJ1-2 | TRBV28 | TGTGCCAGCAGGCTGACAGGGGTAGTTGGCTACACCTTC | CASRLTGVVGYTF
TRBD1 | NA | TRBJ2-2 | TRBV7-2 | TGTGCCAGCAGCTTAAAGCCCGCGGGACAGGGTACGAACACCGGGGAGCTGTTTTTT | CASSLKPAGQGTNTGELFF
NA | few | TRBJ2-3 | TRBV7-9 | TGTGCCAGCAGCTCCCCGACCCTGGTGGATACGCAGTATTTT | CASSSPTLVDTQYF
TRBD1 | NA | TRBJ1-6 | TRBV2 | TGTGCCAGCACGCAGGGGGCCTCCTATAATTCACCCCTCCACTTT | CASTQGASYNSPLHF
NA | few | TRBJ1-1 | TRBV19 | TGTGCCAGTAGTTGGGACAAGAACACTGAAGCTTTCTTT | CASSWDKNTEAFF
NA | few | TRBJ2-1 | TRBV13 | TGTGCCAGCAGCTTCCGGGGCCCCAATGAGCAGTTCTTC | CASSFRGPNEQFF
NA | NA | TRBJ2-3 | TRBV28 | TGTGCCAGCAGTAGTCAGGGAGTGGCAGATACGCAGTATTTT | CASSSQGVADTQYF
NA | few | TRBJ1-1 | TRBV28 | TGTGCCACCTCGGATCAGAACACTGAAGCTTTCTTT | CATSDQNTEAFF
NA | many | TRBJ2-3 | TRBV11-2 | TGTGCCAGCAGCCCCGTTACAGGAACAGATACGCAGTATTTT | CASSPVTGTDTQYF
NA | NA | TRBJ1-4 | TRBV5-1 | TGCGCCAGCAGCTTGGCGGTCGGGGGCGCCGAAAAACTGTTTTTT | CASSLAVGGAEKLFF
NA | few | TRBJ1-1 | TRBV20-1 | TGCAGTGCTAGAGATGTGCGCGTAGCTTTCTTT | CSARDVRVAFF
TRBD1 | NA | TRBJ2-1 | TRBV2 | TGTGCCAGCGCCTCAGGGGGGACAGGGATATACAATGAGCAGTTCTTC | CASASGGTGIYNEQFF
TRBD2 | NA | TRBJ2-2 | TRBV4-1 | TGCGCCAGCAGCCAGGAATTAGCGGGGGCGGCGAACACCGGGGAGCTGTTTTTT | CASSQELAGAANTGELFF
NA | few | TRBJ1-5 | TRBV19 | TGTGCCAGTAGTATTCGACAGGGCAATCAGCCCCAGCATTTT | CASSIRQGNQPQHF
TRBD2 | few | TRBJ2-1 | TRBV4-3 | TGCGCCAGCAGCCAAGACCCGCGGGGGGACTACAATGAGCAGTTCTTC | CASSQDPRGDYNEQFF
NA | NA | TRBJ2-5 | TRBV19 | TGTGCCAGTAGCCGAGCGCAGCCACAAGAGACCCAGTACTTC | CASSRAQPQETQYF
NA | NA | TRBJ2-5 | TRBV11-2 | TGTGCCAGCAGCTTCACCGGGACTCAAGAGACCCAGTACTTC | CASSFTGTQETQYF
NA | NA | TRBJ1-4 | TRBV6-1 | TGTGCCAGCATCCACCCACAGGGAGAAAAACTGTTTTTT | CASIHPQGEKLFF
NA | NA | TRBJ2-4 | TRBV6-6 | TGTGCCAGCAGTCGGCAACCAGGACAGAAAAACATTCAGTACTTC | CASSRQPGQKNIQYF